A single sample is the source of the 20 T cell receptor beta chains below, sequenced in a study of cytomegalovirus exposure and HLA in healthy donors. The PCR was carried out with 60 Vbeta primers and 13 Jbeta primers. Produced via immunoSEQ multiplex PCR; TCRdb's table is partial and in-frame only. The sample has approximately 150,000 clones, 78% seen once; the top ten hold approximately 1.5%. The specimen sequenced was PBMCs. These receptor sequences come from a woman aged 18-30 years in good health and CMV-seronegative.

As DNA, the CDR3 is TGTGCCAGCAGTTACACCACTAGCGGGACGGGGCATGAGCAGTTCTTC. Its protein product is CASSYTTSGTGHEQFF. This rearrangement joins TRBV6-5 to TRBJ2-1; 10 bases agree with TRBD2. The germline V gene encodes CDR1 MNHEY and CDR2 SVGAGI. The CDR3 contains 16 residues. J lost 8 bases, V lost 2 bases, and 9 bases had no gene match.

The chain employs TRBV2 and TRBJ2-7, with a possible D match to TRBD2 (6 bases). The ends were cut back, 7 bases at V and 3 bases at J, with 13 bases in the middle. The V gene's germline CDR1 is SNHLY and CDR2 FYNNEI. The CDR3 loop spans 13 amino acids. CDR3 DNA sequence: TGTGCCAGCACCTGGAGGGCTAGCTACGAGCAGTACTTC. This translates into CASTWRASYEQYF.

The chain recombines TRBV5-8 with TRBJ1-4; a possible D gene is TRBD1 (6 bases). V was trimmed by 7 bases and J by 6 bases, leaving 16 bases between them. CDR3 length: 14 amino acids. Germline CDR1 SGHTS, CDR2 YDEGEE. The CDR3 reads CASPSGHPDEKLFF. CDR3 nucleotides: TGTGCCAGCCCCTCGGGACATCCGGATGAAAAACTGTTTTTT. The full variable domain, with the rest looked up from reference TRBV5-8 and TRBJ1-4, is EAGVTQSPTHLIKTRGQQATLRCSPISGHTSVYWYQQALGLGLQFLLWYDEGEERNRGNFPPRFSGRQFPNYSSELNVNALELEDSALYLCASPSGHPDEKLFFGSGTQLSVL.

This sequence joins TRBV6-4 and TRBJ2-1; D remains ambiguous. This CDR3 is built from 15 residues. Germline V gene lookup returns CDR1 MRHNA and CDR2 SNTAGT. Trimming shortened V by 4 bases and J by 1 base, and 11 bases separated the two germline ends. This chain's CDR3 is CASSVTGDSYNEQFF. For the CDR3, the DNA is TGTGCCAGCAGTGTAACGGGTGATTCCTACAATGAGCAGTTCTTC.

V gene TRBV4-2 combines with J gene TRBJ2-1, with TRBD2 matching over 8 bases. Germline assignment: CDR1 LGHNA and CDR2 YNFKEQ. This CDR3 contains 18 residues. The V gene end was trimmed by 0 bases and the J gene end by 0 bases; junction bases not matched to a gene: 7. CDR3 coding DNA: TGTGCCAGCAGCCAAGACGGGGGGAGCGGGAGCTCCTACAATGAGCAGTTCTTC. This codes for CASSQDGGSGSSYNEQFF.

The chain has TRBV5-4 and TRBJ2-5; 7 bases map to TRBD2. Germline CDR1 and CDR2: SGHNT and YYREEE (reference sequence). The CDR3 has 16 amino acids. V shed 4 bases and J 4 bases; nucleotides not matched to a gene: 13. For the CDR3, the DNA is TGTGCCAGCAGCCCGAAAGGGGAGGGCTGGGGAGAGACCCAGTACTTC. Translated: CASSPKGEGWGETQYF. The full variable domain, rest sourced from reference TRBV5-4 and TRBJ2-5, is ETGVTQSPTHLIKTRGQQVTLRCSSQSGHNTVSWYQQALGQGPQFIFQYYREEENGRGNFPPRFSGLQFPNYSSELNVNALELDDSALYLCASSPKGEGWGETQYFGPGTRLLVL.

The J gene is TRBJ2-5, the V gene TRBV19, with D unclear. V was pared by 4 bases and J by 3 bases, with 6 bases between. Per the germline V gene, CDR1 is LNHDA and CDR2 is SQIVND (reference sequence). The CDR3 extends over 12 amino acids. CDR3 region: CASSTGEETQYF. The CDR3 bases are TGTGCCAGTAGTACCGGAGAAGAGACCCAGTACTTC.

V usage is TRBV19 and J usage is TRBJ1-2; D may be TRBD1 (6 bases). This CDR3 is built from 13 residues. V was cut by 7 bases and J by 3 bases, with 12 bases left in between. Germline lookup yields CDR1 LNHDA and CDR2 SQIVND (reference sequence). The CDR3 DNA follows: TGTGCCAGTAAGAACAGGGTGGACTATGGCTACACCTTC. Amino acids: CASKNRVDYGYTF.

This clone was seen a few times. The chain has TRBV12-5 and TRBJ2-3; D perhaps matches TRBD1 (6 bases). Germline V CDR1 and CDR2: LGHNT, FRNRAP. V was clipped by 1 base and J by 3 bases, with 14 bases between them. The CDR3 consists of 16 residues. The CDR3 DNA reads TGTGCTAGTGGTTTGGCGGACAGCGGATATACAGATACGCAGTATTTT. Protein: CASGLADSGYTDTQYF.

The chain links TRBV19 to TRBJ2-6, with D unresolved. The CDR3 contains 15 residues. The V and J ends lost 7 bases and 0 bases respectively, with 10 bases between them. CDR1 is LNHDA and CDR2 is SQIVND in the germline V gene (reference sequence). DNA of the CDR3: TGTGCCAGTACCGATATTAGCTCTGGGGCCAACGTCCTGACTTTC. Its translation is CASTDISSGANVLTF.

The V gene is TRBV5-1, the J gene TRBJ1-2; 7 bases align to TRBD1. V lost 7 bases, J lost 7 bases, and 10 bases stayed unmatched. This CDR3 spans 13 amino acids. Looked up from germline, CDR1 is SGHRS and CDR2 is YFSETQ. The CDR3: CASGGGASLGYTF. The CDR3 region has the DNA TGCGCCAGCGGAGGGGGCGCTTCGCTTGGCTACACCTTC.

The V call is TRBV11-3, the J call TRBJ2-3; D is possibly TRBD2 (5 bases). Trimming shortened V by 2 bases and J by 6 bases, and 15 bases separated the two germline ends. CDR1 and CDR2 (germline): SGHNT, YENEEA. The CDR3 runs to 15 residues. As DNA, the CDR3 is TGTGCCAGCAGCTTACGACTACTCAATGATGATACGCAGTATTTT. Residues: CASSLRLLNDDTQYF.

The V gene is TRBV5-4, the J gene TRBJ1-2; D is perhaps TRBD1 (6 bases). The CDR3 has 14 amino acids. V gave up 4 bases and J gave up 8 bases, with 18 bases separating them. Germline V CDR1 and CDR2: SGHNT, YYREEE (reference sequence). The chain's CDR3 is CASSPGTYPVGYTF. CDR3 in DNA: TGTGCCAGCAGCCCCGGGACATATCCCGTGGGCTACACCTTC.

J is TRBJ2-7 and V is TRBV6-1; TRBD1 matches 8 bases. Trimming cost V 0 bases and J 3 bases; bases outside gene matches: 7. CDR1 and CDR2 from the germline V gene are MNHNS and SASEGT. The CDR3 is made up of 16 amino acids. The CDR3, as DNA: TGTGCCAGCAGTGAAGCAGGGGCAGGGGGCCACTACGAGCAGTACTTC. This sequence encodes CASSEAGAGGHYEQYF.

The CDR3, as DNA: TGTGCCAGCAGCTCGAAGCATCAGGACGGAGGCCACGAGCAGTACTTC. Protein: CASSSKHQDGGHEQYF. The chain recombines TRBV11-2 with TRBJ2-7; perhaps TRBD2 as D (5 bases). The V end lost 4 bases, the J end lost 5 bases, and 21 bases lay between the germline ends. Germline V gene data show CDR1 as SGHAT and CDR2 as FQNNGV. This CDR3 has 16 amino acids.

This clone occurred a few times. The germline gene is not matched at one end of the junction; a read error may be the cause. The chain couples TRBV30 to TRBJ1-1; possible D gene TRBD1, 5 bases. CDR3 size: 16 residues. Germline-derived CDR1 and CDR2 are GTSNPN and SVGIG (reference sequence). The CDR3 coding sequence is TGTGCCGGGAGTTGGGCCCCAGACAGCACGTACACTGAAGCTTTCTTT. Translating it yields CAGSWAPDSTYTEAFF.

V and J are TRBV9 and TRBJ2-1; D gene uncertain. This CDR3 has 13 residues. Deletions cut 0 bases from V and 8 bases from J, with 9 bases between. CDR1 and CDR2 (germline): SGDLS, YYNGEE. CDR3 in DNA: TGTGCCAGCAGCGTAGCGCTAGTGGATGAGCAGTTCTTC. It encodes CASSVALVDEQFF.

The rearrangement uses TRBV28 and TRBJ2-6, with D tentatively TRBD1 (6 bases). CDR1 is MDHEN and CDR2 is SYDVKM in the germline V gene. Trimming removed 6 bases from V and 1 base from J, with 10 bases in between. This CDR3 region has 15 residues. The CDR3 protein is CASRQTGSGANVLTF. DNA of the CDR3: TGTGCCAGCAGACAAACAGGGTCTGGGGCCAACGTCCTGACTTTC.

The rearrangement links TRBV5-1 to TRBJ1-1; D call uncertain. Germline CDR1 and CDR2: SGHRS and YFSETQ. The CDR3 has 13 residues. Deletions cut 0 bases from V and 3 bases from J, with 6 bases between. This CDR3 reads CASSLGSDTEAFF. The CDR3 nucleotides read TGCGCCAGCAGCTTGGGTTCAGACACTGAAGCTTTCTTT.

V usage is TRBV5-1 and J usage is TRBJ2-3; 10 nucleotides line up with TRBD2. Losses at the gene ends were 6 bases for V and 6 bases for J; bases not matched to a gene: 13. CDR1 is SGHRS, CDR2 YFSETQ, per germline. The CDR3 covers 16 residues. Here the CDR3 DNA reads TGCGCCAGCACGCCGGGGGTAGCGGGAGGTACTGATACGCAGTATTTT. This codes for CASTPGVAGGTDTQYF.